This TCR beta chain was captured in a study of tumor and adjacent non-tumor tissue in lung cancer. Turning to the study itself: Stage I to III disease affected ten to eleven men and 4 or 5 women aged roughly 30 to 80.

The library came from three nested PCR rounds adapted from ARM-PCR protocols. From the multiplex PCR reads, TCRdb called clonotypes with MiXCR, one entry per CDR3 protein. This sample has about 110,000 distinct CDR3 sequences; nearly 85% occur once, and the top ten carry about 23%. Comments on this clonotype: Its antigen is currently unknown. Relative to the germline gene, one junction end is altered; a read error may explain this.

Findings and limits, study-wide: Tumor tissue had significantly higher TCR diversity than normal lung.

The CDR3 consists of 13 residues. Per the germline V gene, CDR1 is SGHNT and CDR2 is YYREEE (reference sequence). RNA was extracted from bulk tissue without any cell sorting. This chain joins TRBV5-4 and TRBJ1-2; D is unclear. This sequence was found in a man in his 70s with non-small cell lung cancer. Sequencing was done on a sample of lung tumor tissue. CDR3 sequence: CAISSVSSYGHTF. DNA of the CDR3: TGTGCCATCAGCTCGGTCAGTAGCTATGGCCACACCTTC.